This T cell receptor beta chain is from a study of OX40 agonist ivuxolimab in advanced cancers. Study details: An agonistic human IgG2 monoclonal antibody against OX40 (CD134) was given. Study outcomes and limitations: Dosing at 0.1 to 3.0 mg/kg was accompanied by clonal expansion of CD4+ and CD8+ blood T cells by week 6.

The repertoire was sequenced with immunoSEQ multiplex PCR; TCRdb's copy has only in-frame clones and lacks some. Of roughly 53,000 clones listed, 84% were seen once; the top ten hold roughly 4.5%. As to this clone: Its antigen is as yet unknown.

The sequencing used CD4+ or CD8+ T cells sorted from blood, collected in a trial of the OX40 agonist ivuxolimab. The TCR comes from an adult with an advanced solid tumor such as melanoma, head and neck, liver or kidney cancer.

The DNA for the CDR3 is TGTGCCAGCAGCGAACAGGGGCCCGCAAATGAAAAACTGTTTTTT. Translation: CASSEQGPANEKLFF. J is TRBJ1-4 and V is TRBV7-9, with 7 bases that match TRBD1. The V segment lost 5 bases and the J segment 5 bases; nucleotides outside the gene matches: 8. This CDR3 has 15 residues. CDR1 and CDR2 (germline): SEHNR, FQNEAQ (reference sequence). Looking up the rest from reference TRBV7-9 and TRBJ1-4 gives the full variable domain: DTGVSQNPRHKITKRGQNVTFRCDPISEHNRLYWYRQTLGQGPEFLTYFQNEAQLEKSRLLSDRFSAERPKGSFSTLEIQRTEQGDSAMYLCASSEQGPANEKLFFGSGTQLSVL.